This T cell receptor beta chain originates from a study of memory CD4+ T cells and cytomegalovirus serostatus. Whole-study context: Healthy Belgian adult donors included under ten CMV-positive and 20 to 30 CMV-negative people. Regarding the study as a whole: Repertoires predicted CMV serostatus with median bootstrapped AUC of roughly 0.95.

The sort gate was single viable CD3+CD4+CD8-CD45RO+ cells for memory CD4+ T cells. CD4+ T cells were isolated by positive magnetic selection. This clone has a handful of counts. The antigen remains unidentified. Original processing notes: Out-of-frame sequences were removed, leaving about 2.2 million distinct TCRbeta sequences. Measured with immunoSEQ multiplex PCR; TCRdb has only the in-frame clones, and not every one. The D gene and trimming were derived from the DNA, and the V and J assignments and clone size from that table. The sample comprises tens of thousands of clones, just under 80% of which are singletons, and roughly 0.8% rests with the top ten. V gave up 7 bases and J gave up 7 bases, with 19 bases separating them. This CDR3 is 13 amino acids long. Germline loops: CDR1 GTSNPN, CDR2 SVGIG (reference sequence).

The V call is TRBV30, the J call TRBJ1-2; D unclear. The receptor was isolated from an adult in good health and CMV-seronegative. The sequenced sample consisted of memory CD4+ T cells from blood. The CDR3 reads CAYEEDGGLGYTF. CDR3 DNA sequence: TGTGCCTACGAAGAGGACGGAGGACTTGGCTACACCTTC.